This T cell receptor (beta chain) was observed in a study of T cell repertoires in cytomegalovirus infection. The overall study: Indications came from public TCR beta signatures; they pointed to CMV infection and to a matching HLA type. Study outcomes and limitations: CMV carriers with the relevant HLA were identified by cumulative public TCR beta family frequency. HLA-C-restricted CMV clonotypes gave the most frequent clonotype in two of eight donors.

TCRdb re-called the reads with MiXCR, one entry per CDR3 protein. Of 160,000 or so distinct CDR3 sequences in the sample, 20% to 25% are singletons; the top ten hold 11%. Per germline, CDR1 SNHLY and CDR2 FYNNEI. The CDR3 consists of 15 residues. V lost 6 bases and J 1 base, leaving 12 bases between the germline ends. This clonotype was found a few times. Its matching antigen is unknown. The clonotype originates from a human donor in good health (CMV status not recorded). Some clones in this sample may be carry-over from other donors' samples. Sequencing was carried out using PBMCs. The genes are TRBV2 and TRBJ1-4; D is ambiguous. CDR3 nucleotide sequence: TGTGCCAGCAGCACCAATGGGGTAACTAATGAAAAACTGTTTTTT. Translation gives CASSTNGVTNEKLFF.